Listed below are T cell receptor beta chains from one sample, sequenced in a study of T cell repertoires in cytomegalovirus infection. No antigen has been identified for these receptors. TCRdb analysed the reads with MiXCR anew, one entry per CDR3 protein. Of more than 20,000 distinct CDR3 sequences listed, 20% to 25% are singletons. Source: CD8+ T cells from cultured PBMCs, taken from culture after CMV antigen stimulation. These receptor sequences come from a human donor in good health (CMV status not recorded). Some clones in this sample may be carry-over from other donors' samples. CDR3s include the opening cysteine and the closing phenylalanine or tryptophan. D genes are given only for firm matches. Expanded clones are given a class, and other clones once, few, many or no size at all.

j_call,clone_size,d_call,v_call,cdr3_aa,cdr3_nt
TRBJ2-3,NA,TRBD2,TRBV5-1,CASSRSGVTDTQYF,TGCGCCAGCAGCCGTAGCGGGGTCACAGATACGCAGTATTTT
TRBJ2-6,few,NA,TRBV6-1,CASSEGGSGANVLTF,TGTGCCAGCAGTGAAGGGGGCTCTGGGGCCAACGTCCTGACTTTC
TRBJ2-1,many,NA,TRBV7-9,CASSLALSPSNEQFF,TGTGCCAGCAGCTTAGCACTATCTCCCTCCAATGAGCAGTTCTTC
TRBJ1-2,NA,NA,TRBV4-3,CASSPSGAGTGYGYTF,TGCGCCAGCAGCCCCTCGGGGGCGGGGACGGGCTATGGCTACACCTTC
TRBJ1-5,many,NA,TRBV28,CASRDLRGSNQPQHF,TGTGCCAGCAGAGACCTCAGGGGAAGCAATCAGCCCCAGCATTTT
TRBJ2-2,NA,TRBD1,TRBV25-1,CASSESGTGNAGELFF,TGTGCCAGCAGTGAATCCGGGACAGGGAATGCCGGGGAGCTGTTTTTT
TRBJ1-5,few,NA,TRBV18,CASHDGYSNQPQHF,TGTGCCAGTCACGACGGATATAGCAATCAGCCCCAGCATTTT
TRBJ2-5,many,TRBD2,TRBV7-2,CASSFLAGQPQETQYF,TGTGCCAGCAGCTTCTTAGCGGGCCAGCCCCAAGAGACCCAGTACTTC
TRBJ1-1,NA,TRBD1,TRBV4-2,CASGFTGGRENTEAFF,TGTGCCAGCGGGTTTACAGGGGGACGGGAGAACACTGAAGCTTTCTTT
TRBJ2-1,few,TRBD1,TRBV6-1,CASGRTGALDNEQFF,TGTGCCAGCGGGAGGACAGGGGCCTTGGACAATGAGCAGTTCTTC
TRBJ2-7,NA,TRBD1,TRBV29-1,CSVEGQGDDEQYF,TGCAGCGTTGAAGGGCAGGGGGACGACGAGCAGTACTTC
TRBJ2-3,many,NA,TRBV7-9,CASSLSQTDTQYF,TGTGCCAGCAGCTTATCCCAGACAGATACGCAGTATTTT
TRBJ2-5,few,NA,TRBV10-3,CAIRGEASKGTQYF,TGTGCCATCAGGGGGGAAGCCTCCAAAGGGACCCAGTACTTC
TRBJ1-6,NA,NA,TRBV20-1,CSARGRGRYNSPLHF,TGCAGTGCTAGAGGCCGGGGACGCTATAATTCACCCCTCCACTTT
TRBJ1-1,few,NA,TRBV20-1,CSAIRDDMNTEAFF,TGCAGTGCTATTAGGGATGATATGAACACTGAAGCTTTCTTT
TRBJ2-3,few,NA,TRBV4-1,CASSQVVMRRTDTQYF,TGCGCCAGCAGCCAAGTCGTGATGCGTAGGACAGATACGCAGTATTTT
TRBJ2-7,NA,TRBD2,TRBV4-2,CASSHTSGGSYEQYF,TGTGCCAGCAGCCACACTAGCGGGGGTTCCTACGAGCAGTACTTC
TRBJ1-2,many,TRBD1,TRBV6-5,CASSYWGDRLAKGYTF,TGTGCCAGCAGTTATTGGGGGGACAGGCTCGCGAAAGGCTACACCTTC
TRBJ2-5,few,NA,TRBV6-1,CASSELPNWETQYF,TGTGCCAGCAGTGAACTTCCCAACTGGGAGACCCAGTACTTC
TRBJ1-1,many,NA,TRBV7-2,CASSFSLTGEAFF,TGTGCCAGCAGCTTCTCCCTTACAGGGGAAGCTTTCTTT
TRBJ2-1,few,NA,TRBV19,CASSILNGGLYNEQFF,TGTGCCAGTAGTATTCTTAACGGGGGGCTCTACAATGAGCAGTTCTTC
TRBJ1-1,few,NA,TRBV7-3,CASSQALNTEAFF,TGTGCCAGCAGCCAAGCCCTGAACACTGAAGCTTTCTTT
TRBJ2-1,NA,TRBD1,TRBV27,CASSSDRGAYNEQFF,TGTGCCAGCAGTTCAGACAGGGGGGCCTACAATGAGCAGTTCTTC
TRBJ2-7,few,NA,TRBV4-1,CASSQYQGNEQYF,TGCGCCAGCAGCCAGTACCAGGGTAACGAGCAGTACTTC
TRBJ2-1,many,NA,TRBV7-2,CASSLLGDNEQFF,TGTGCCAGCAGCTTATTGGGGGACAATGAGCAGTTCTTC
TRBJ2-1,NA,NA,TRBV28,CASSLGNYNEQFF,TGTGCCAGCAGTCTGGGGAACTACAATGAGCAGTTCTTC
TRBJ1-6,many,NA,TRBV11-2,CASSLGGKTSLHF,TGTGCCAGCAGCCTGGGGGGAAAGACGTCCCTCCACTTT
TRBJ1-1,NA,NA,TRBV10-3,CAISGGGSAFF,TGTGCCATCAGTGGAGGGGGATCGGCTTTCTTT
TRBJ2-1,NA,NA,TRBV27,CASSLLGYETDEQFF,TGTGCCAGCAGTTTATTGGGCTATGAAACGGATGAGCAGTTCTTC
TRBJ2-3,NA,NA,TRBV20-1,CSARLLTRSLPDTQYF,TGCAGTGCTAGACTCCTGACTAGAAGTCTCCCAGATACGCAGTATTTT